The 9 T cell receptor beta chains reported below all come from one sample, sequenced in a study of glioma-infiltrating T cells. The iRepertoire nested amplicon-rescue multiplex PCR amplified TCR alpha and beta CDR3s from RNA. TCRdb called the multiplex PCR reads again in MiXCR, with one record for every CDR3 protein. The sample consists of about 400,000 distinct CDR3 sequences, roughly two fifths of them appearing once. The sample taken for sequencing was glioma tissue, nonneoplastic brain tissue, or PBMCs (not recorded which). The receptor source for this set is a human donor with low-grade glioma or glioblastoma, undergoing nonglioma brain surgery, or in good health (not recorded which).

With regard to this clonotype: With a much larger clone just one base away, this may be a read error. The chain uses TRBV27 and TRBJ2-1, with 8 bases fitting TRBD2. This CDR3 contains 13 residues. Germline-derived CDR1 and CDR2 are MNHEY and SMNVEV (reference sequence). J gave up 10 bases and V 6 bases, and 8 bases lay outside the gene matches. CDR3 nucleotides: TGTGCCAGCAGCCTGACTAGCGCCTACGAGCAGTTCTTC. Encoded protein: CASSLTSAYEQFF.

This clonotype was found a few times. The V gene is TRBV24-1, the J gene TRBJ1-2, with D hard to call. The CDR3 length is 13 residues. Germline lookup yields CDR1 KGHDR and CDR2 SFDVKD. The V end was cut by 2 bases, the J end by 6 bases, with 9 bases between. The CDR3 DNA reads as TGTGCCACCAGTGATTCGGCAGGCGATGGCTACACCTTC. It specifies CATSDSAGDGYTF.

The V and J genes are TRBV3-1 and TRBJ2-5, with a tentative D call TRBD1 (6 bases). Germline CDR1 and CDR2: LGHDT and YNNKEL (reference sequence). The CDR3 is made up of 15 amino acids. The ends were cut back, 4 bases at V and 1 base at J, with 13 bases in the middle. CDR3 in DNA: TGTGCCAGCAGCCGGGACACCTCCCTCCAAGAGACCCAGTACTTC. Amino acids: CASSRDTSLQETQYF.

The chain employs TRBV28 and TRBJ2-3, with a tentative D call TRBD1 (6 bases). With 1 base removed from V and 3 bases from J, the gap between germline ends came to 14 bases. Germline V CDR1 and CDR2: MDHEN, SYDVKM. CDR3 size: 16 residues. CDR3 region: CASSLSDPRGTDTQYF. As DNA, the CDR3 is TGTGCCAGCAGTTTATCGGATCCTAGGGGGACAGATACGCAGTATTTT.

Points on this clonotype: A single base separates this from a much larger clone, so it may be a read error. The CDR3 DNA sequence: TGTGCCAGCAGTTTAGAAGGACTCAACTATGGCTACAACTTC. It codes for CASSLEGLNYGYNF. V gene TRBV28 combines with J gene TRBJ1-2; D call uncertain. From germline, CDR1 is MDHEN and CDR2 SYDVKM. There are 14 residues in the CDR3.

To note about this clonotype: Given a much more abundant clone one base away, this may be a read error. CDR3 amino acids: CASSSRQGKTQYF. The CDR3 nucleotides read TGTGCCAGCAGTTCCCGACAGGGTAAGACCCAGTACTTC. This sequence joins TRBV27 and TRBJ2-5, with TRBD1 identical over 7 bases. The CDR3 is 13 amino acids. With V trimmed by 4 bases and J by 6 bases, 5 bases remained unmatched. Germline CDR1 MNHEY, CDR2 SMNVEV (reference sequence).

The sample holds a few counts of this clonotype. V is TRBV18 and J is TRBJ1-1; no clear D. Germline CDR1 and CDR2: KGHSH and LQKENI. The CDR3 is 15 amino acids. Trimming removed 3 bases at V and 4 bases at J, with 15 bases between. CDR3 bases: TGTGCCAGCTCACCTCTAAAGGGAGGAGGCACTGAAGCTTTCTTT. Translated, it gives CASSPLKGGGTEAFF.

The rearrangement uses TRBV28 and TRBJ1-5; TRBD1 matches at 7 bases. V lost 5 bases to trimming and J lost 0 bases; unmatched junction nucleotides: 4. CDR3 size: 15 residues. Germline V gives CDR1 MDHEN, CDR2 SYDVKM. The DNA for the CDR3 is TGTGCCAGCAGTCGGACAGGCAATAGCAATCAGCCCCAGCATTTT. Encoded protein: CASSRTGNSNQPQHF.

The chain combines TRBV7-8 with TRBJ2-7, with TRBD2 identical over 8 bases. CDR3 length: 13 amino acids. Germline V CDR1 and CDR2: SGHVS, FQNEAQ. V shed 5 bases, J shed 8 bases, and the junction held 8 bases outside the gene matches. The CDR3 spells CASSPGLATKQYF. CDR3 DNA sequence: TGTGCCAGCAGCCCCGGACTAGCCACCAAGCAGTACTTC.